This T cell receptor (beta chain) was captured in a study of PD-1 blockade in classical Hodgkin lymphoma (dated by TCRdb to 2020 to 2022). As for the study more broadly: Nivolumab dosing was 3 mg/kg intravenously every 2 weeks, continuing until either disease progression or unacceptable toxicity. To define a peripheral blood immune signature of response to PD-1 blockade in classical Hodgkin lymphoma, the study combined TCR beta sequencing with CyTOF.

Taken with the paper, the label for time point translates to: cycle 4 day 1 (C4D1), after five to seven weeks of nivolumab. Every trial patient had relapsed after autologous stem cell transplantation, and cohorts A, B and C differed in prior brentuximab vedotin exposure. Using a Miltenyi CD4+ T cell isolation kit, CD4+ T cells were purified from thawed PBMCs through magnetic negative selection. The trial cohort was composed of about 60 patients with relapsed/refractory classical Hodgkin lymphoma, for whom complete response, partial response or progressive disease was recorded as best overall response. Trial patients were treated with single-agent nivolumab in the multi-cohort phase II CheckMate 205 trial. An independent review committee assessed best overall response by applying the 2007 International Working Group response criteria. PBMCs from the trial were collected at three points: immediately before nivolumab initiation (C1D1), and during therapy at cycle 2 day 1 and cycle 4 day 1. Peripheral blood was collected in 8 mL Vacutainer Cell Preparation Tubes, from which PBMCs were isolated by centrifugation and then cryopreserved. Purified CD4+ and CD8+ fractions were prepared only for cases with an additional available PBMC sample. Magnetically labelled cells were depleted on LS columns in a quadroMACS separator, and the flow-through was collected as the purified fraction.

The CDR3 has 15 amino acids, counting the end cysteine and phenylalanine. The retained sequence is limited to the CDR3, 45 bases, with the frame set at the first base. CDR1 and CDR2, per the germline V gene (reference sequence), are LNHNV and YYDKDF. V ends up 6 bases short and J 3 bases short, with an unmatched junction base count of 11. Paper-wide results and their limitations: The study covered only a single clinical trial cohort, and the causes of the repertoire differences, possibly disease activity or prior therapy, were still not defined. Patients starting nivolumab less than 1 year after ASCT had lower diversity and were excluded from later analyses to avoid confounding by immune reconstitution. Baseline TCR diversity was reported as lower in newly diagnosed patients than in healthy donors, and lower still in relapsed/refractory patients. Baseline diversity similar to that of newly diagnosed patients was observed in trial patients achieving complete response, whereas significantly lower diversity was observed in partial responders and progressors. A significant rise by C4D1 was seen in CD4+ but not CD8+ TCR diversity (p=0.0027 vs p=0.16), with the rise being most apparent in complete responders (p=0.02).

The Qiagen DNeasy kit was used to extract genomic DNA from unsorted PBMCs and from the negatively selected CD4+ and CD8+ fractions. TCR beta CDR3 regions were amplified by immunoSEQ multiplex PCR using primers annealing to V and J segments. A synthetic immune receptor repertoire was used to minimize amplification bias, and any residual bias was removed computationally once sequencing was done. As for how the authors treated the data: Custom Python scripts were used to quantify repertoire diversity as the Shannon entropy index. Unsorted, CD4+ and CD8+ repertoires were analyzed separately, except in combined analyses where CD4+ and CD8+ sequences were merged in silico. A clone was considered expanded if an increase in frequency of at least 2-fold after treatment relative to C1D1 was found, and a pseudocount of 0.5 was applied to clones undetected at baseline. Singleton clones were defined as clones with 0 or 1 copy at C1D1, and non-singleton clones were defined as clones with 2 or more copies. Clones expanded in unsorted samples were annotated as CD4+, CD8+ or unknown by matching protein sequences in sorted samples from the same patient. Diversity changes from C1D1 to C4D1 were tested in paired samples using Wilcoxon tests. TCRdb carries this immuneACCESS record with in-frame sequences only. Its versions omit some clonotypes, under half of them owing to an unresolved V gene in the studies checked, with the rest unexplained. V and J calls plus clone size are reproduced from that table; the DNA served to infer D and trimming. The sample table records under 15,000 clones; about four fifths of these occur just once. The top ten clones comprise roughly 0.93% of the sample.

On this clone: Its antigen remains unidentified. No base qualities exist here, and no much larger clone lies one base off it.

The clonotype originates from a human donor with classical Hodgkin lymphoma. The chain was built from TRBV15 and TRBJ2-7, with 7 central nucleotides matching TRBD1. The starting material was CD4+ T cells from blood, obtained before the fourth cycle of nivolumab. The CDR3 region has the sequence CATRESGGKDYEQYF. Read as DNA, the sequence is TGTGCCACCAGGGAGTCAGGGGGTAAGGACTACGAGCAGTACTTC.